Listed here are 29 T cell receptor beta chains from one sample, sequenced in a study of blood T cell repertoires in COVID-19. Some clones are missing from TCRdb's copy, which holds only in-frame ones; the method was immunoSEQ multiplex PCR. Of more than 150,000 clones listed, roughly four fifths are singletons. Sequences were obtained from peripheral blood. The source is a man aged 50-60 years who had recovered from COVID-19.

The chain couples TRBV7-9 to TRBJ1-3; possibly TRBD1 for D (6 bases). V lost 3 bases, J lost 4 bases, and 10 bases lay in between. The CDR3 covers 14 residues. Germline CDR1 and CDR2: SEHNR and FQNEAQ (reference sequence). The CDR3 loop is CASSFWTDGNTIYF. As DNA, the CDR3 is TGTGCCAGCAGCTTTTGGACAGACGGAAACACCATATATTTT.

The sample holds a few counts of this clone. V usage is TRBV30 and J usage is TRBJ2-3, with 7 bases lining up with TRBD2. The CDR3 is 17 amino acids. The V gene's germline CDR1 is GTSNPN and CDR2 SVGIG (reference sequence). V gave up 2 bases and J gave up 2 bases; unmatched junction bases: 13. This CDR3 is CAWSTHRAGVSTDTQYF. The CDR3 coding sequence is TGTGCCTGGAGTACCCACCGGGCGGGAGTTTCCACAGATACGCAGTATTTT. The whole variable domain, remainder taken from reference TRBV30 and TRBJ2-3, is SQTIHQWPATLVQPVGSPLSLECTVEGTSNPNLYWYRQAAGRGLQLLFYSVGIGQISSEVPQNLSASRPQDRQFILSSKKLLLSDSGFYLCAWSTHRAGVSTDTQYFGPGTRLTVL.

The CDR3 here is CASSQQPSANYGYTF. Here the CDR3 DNA reads TGTGCCAGCAGTCAACAACCTTCAGCTAACTATGGCTACACCTTC. This chain uses TRBV6-5 with TRBJ1-2; D gene ambiguous. Trimming left V 5 bases short and J 0 bases short, with 13 bases between. The CDR3 contains 15 residues. Germline V CDR1 and CDR2: MNHEY, SVGAGI.

The genes are TRBV24-1 and TRBJ2-3; perhaps TRBD1 as D (6 bases). This CDR3 is built from 15 residues. The germline gives CDR1 KGHDR, CDR2 SFDVKD. With 3 bases removed from V and 4 bases from J, the gap between germline ends came to 13 bases. Here the CDR3 DNA reads TGTGCCACCAGTGATCCCGGGACATCTGCAGATACGCAGTATTTT. Amino acids: CATSDPGTSADTQYF.

The V gene is TRBV7-9, the J gene TRBJ2-7, with 9 bases identical to TRBD1. Germline CDR1 reads SEHNR; CDR2 reads FQNEAQ (reference sequence). With 3 bases clipped from V and 5 bases from J, the junction kept 5 bases outside the gene matches. The CDR3 contains 14 residues. CDR3 region: CASSFGTGRDEQYF. The CDR3 nucleotides are TGTGCCAGCAGCTTCGGGACAGGGAGGGACGAGCAGTACTTC.

The chain couples TRBV7-2 to TRBJ2-7; D ambiguous. The V end lost 5 bases, the J end lost 0 bases, and 8 bases lay between the germline ends. This CDR3 has 13 residues. Germline V gene lookup returns CDR1 SGHTA and CDR2 FQGNSA. The CDR3 is CASSQFSSYEQYF. CDR3 coding DNA: TGTGCCAGCAGCCAATTTAGCTCCTACGAGCAGTACTTC. Full variable domain (outside the CDR3, taken from reference TRBV7-2 and TRBJ2-7): GAGVSQSPSNKVTEKGKDVELRCDPISGHTALYWYRQSLGQGLEFLIYFQGNSAPDKSGLPSDRFSAERTGGSVSTLTIQRTQQEDSAVYLCASSQFSSYEQYFGPGTRLTVT.

This sequence joins TRBV28 and TRBJ2-1, with 7 positions matching TRBD2. Trimming at V came to 2 bases and at J to 5 bases, leaving 6 bases not matched to a gene. The CDR3 length is 15 residues. Per the germline V gene, CDR1 is MDHEN and CDR2 is SYDVKM. CDR3 bases: TGTGCCAGCAGTTTACTAAGCGGGGAAAACAATGAGCAGTTCTTC. Amino acids: CASSLLSGENNEQFF.

CDR3 coding DNA: TGTGCCAGCAGTTTACGTAATACGCAGTATTTT. Residues: CASSLRNTQYF. The J gene is TRBJ2-3, the V gene TRBV12-3 or TRBV12-4; D remains unclear. The CDR3 is 11 amino acids. V was clipped by 2 bases and J by 7 bases, with 4 bases between them.

This rearrangement joins TRBV10-3 to TRBJ2-1; 11 bases map to TRBD2. This CDR3 has 13 amino acids. Germline values: CDR1 ENHRY, CDR2 SYGVKD. J was trimmed by 6 bases and V by 11 bases; bases with no gene match: 6. CDR3 nucleotide sequence: TGTGCCGTACCGGGGACTAGCGGCAATGAGCAGTTCTTC. Its translation: CAVPGTSGNEQFF.

The chain carries TRBV7-3 and TRBJ2-3, with D hard to call. The CDR3 consists of 14 residues. V lost 1 base and J 2 bases, leaving 7 bases between the germline ends. The V gene's germline CDR1 is SGHTA and CDR2 FQGTGA. The CDR3 sequence: CASSLMAATDTQYF. CDR3 DNA sequence: TGTGCCAGCAGCTTAATGGCCGCCACAGATACGCAGTATTTT.

This clone was observed a handful of times. The chain links TRBV28 to TRBJ2-7; D gene unclear. The CDR3 is 12 amino acids. Trimming left V 8 bases short and J 0 bases short, with 8 bases between. Germline V gives CDR1 MDHEN, CDR2 SYDVKM. The CDR3, as DNA: TGTGCCAGCCGGGTCCCCTCCTACGAGCAGTACTTC. Its protein is CASRVPSYEQYF. Full variable domain (rest looked up from reference TRBV28 and TRBJ2-7): DVKVTQSSRYLVKRTGEKVFLECVQDMDHENMFWYRQDPGLGLRLIYFSYDVKMKEKGDIPEGYSVSREKKERFSLILESASTNQTSMYLCASRVPSYEQYFGPGTRLTVT.

The chain couples TRBV19 to TRBJ2-2, with 8 nucleotides matching TRBD1. CDR1 is LNHDA, CDR2 SQIVND, per germline (reference sequence). The length of the CDR3 is 14 residues. With 3 bases clipped from V and 5 bases from J, the junction kept 2 bases outside the gene matches. The CDR3 protein is CASSIRDRTGELFF. The DNA of the CDR3 is TGTGCCAGTAGTATCCGGGACAGGACCGGGGAGCTGTTTTTT.

This chain joins TRBV12-3 or TRBV12-4 and TRBJ2-1, with D unclear. Trimming pared 5 bases from V and 15 bases from J, leaving 14 bases between. This CDR3 spans 11 amino acids. CDR3 DNA sequence: TGTGCCAGCAGTCCAGACTCCATCCCGTTCTTC. Protein product: CASSPDSIPFF.

V is TRBV30 and J is TRBJ2-5; 14 nucleotides agree with TRBD2. Germline V CDR1 and CDR2: GTSNPN, SVGIG (reference sequence). The J segment lost 9 bases and the V segment lost 7 bases, leaving 7 bases of the junction unmatched. The CDR3 contains 13 residues. CDR3 sequence reads: CALGTSGSWSQYF. The CDR3 DNA reads TGTGCCTTGGGGACTAGCGGGAGCTGGTCCCAGTACTTC.

The chain links TRBV6-5 to TRBJ2-7; tentatively, D is TRBD1 (5 bases). V lost 5 bases, J lost 0 bases, and 14 bases lay in between. CDR1 is MNHEY, CDR2 SVGAGI, per germline. This CDR3 is 15 amino acids long. Written as DNA, the CDR3 is TGTGCCAGCAGTCGTCGACAGATTAGCTCCTACGAGCAGTACTTC. It specifies CASSRRQISSYEQYF.

CDR3 sequence: CATSDPNDASGREGTDTQYF. In DNA, the CDR3 is TGTGCCACCAGTGATCCCAACGATGCTAGCGGGAGGGAAGGCACAGATACGCAGTATTTT. The chain employs TRBV24-1 and TRBJ2-3; TRBD2 aligns across 12 bases. CDR3 length: 20 residues. V dropped 3 bases and J dropped 1; count of bases not matched to a gene: 13. Per the germline V gene, CDR1 is KGHDR and CDR2 is SFDVKD.

The chain employs TRBV5-1 and TRBJ2-3; maybe TRBD2 (6 bases). Trimming cost V 2 bases and J 4 bases, with 11 bases left between them. CDR1 and CDR2 (germline): SGHRS, YFSETQ. This CDR3 has 14 amino acids. The CDR3 loop is CASSFRELADTQYF. The CDR3 bases are TGCGCCAGCAGCTTCCGGGAGCTGGCAGATACGCAGTATTTT.

This clone occurred a few times. The rearrangement uses TRBV30 and TRBJ2-2; 9 positions agree with TRBD2. The germline CDR1 and CDR2 sequences are GTSNPN and SVGIG (reference sequence). CDR3 size: 19 residues. After removal of 3 bases from V and 7 bases from J, the junction contained 21 bases not matched to a gene. CDR3 bases: TGTGCCTGGAGGCCTCGCCAGGCGGGAGGGCCTAACTTTGACGGGGAGCTGTTTTTT. This translates into CAWRPRQAGGPNFDGELFF.

This chain uses TRBV9 with TRBJ2-7; D may be TRBD2 (6 bases). This CDR3 is 8 amino acids long. Germline CDR1 reads SGDLS; CDR2 reads YYNGEE. The CDR3 DNA follows: TGTATGGGGGGAAAGCAGTACTTC. Protein product: CMGGKQYF.

The chain is built from TRBV29-1 and TRBJ2-7; maybe TRBD1 (6 bases). The CDR3 loop spans 14 amino acids. V was trimmed by 7 bases and J by 0 bases, leaving 16 bases between them. Germline assignment: CDR1 SQVTM and CDR2 ANQGSEA. The DNA for the CDR3 is TGCAGCGCAAAGATACAGGGTGACTCCTACGAGCAGTACTTC. Translated, it gives CSAKIQGDSYEQYF.

The sample holds a few counts of this clone. The genes are TRBV7-9 and TRBJ1-2; TRBD1 aligns across 9 bases. The CDR3 runs to 14 residues. Germline-derived CDR1 and CDR2 are SEHNR and FQNEAQ (reference sequence). V lost 5 bases to trimming and J lost 12 bases; unmatched junction nucleotides: 13. The chain's CDR3 is CASSPWDRADPNTF. The DNA for the CDR3 is TGTGCCAGCAGCCCCTGGGACAGGGCGGATCCGAACACCTTC.

The rearrangement links TRBV7-3 to TRBJ2-6; TRBD2 matches 13 bases. The CDR3 loop spans 18 amino acids. Germline V gene lookup returns CDR1 SGHTA and CDR2 FQGTGA. After removal of 5 bases from V and 4 bases from J, the junction contained 8 bases not matched to a gene. The CDR3 nucleotides are TGTGCCAGCAGCCAAACTAGCGGGAGGGCCACGGGGGCCAACGTCCTGACTTTC. Its translation is CASSQTSGRATGANVLTF. The variable domain in full, with the rest retrieved from reference TRBV7-3 and TRBJ2-6, is GAGVSQTPSNKVTEKGKYVELRCDPISGHTALYWYRQSLGQGPEFLIYFQGTGAADDSGLPNDRFFAVRPEGSVSTLKIQRTERGDSAVYLCASSQTSGRATGANVLTFGAGSRLTVL.

This chain links TRBV5-1 with TRBJ1-6; tentatively, D is TRBD1 (6 bases). The CDR3 loop spans 13 amino acids. Germline CDR1 and CDR2: SGHRS and YFSETQ. The V gene lost 4 bases and the J gene lost 10 bases, with 12 bases spanning the gap. CDR3 residues: CASSPGVGSPLHF. The CDR3 DNA follows: TGCGCCAGCAGCCCAGGGGTCGGGTCACCCCTCCACTTT. Full variable domain (remainder filled in from reference TRBV5-1 and TRBJ1-6): KAGVTQTPRYLIKTRGQQVTLSCSPISGHRSVSWYQQTPGQGLQFLFEYFSETQRNKGNFPGRFSGRQFSNSRSEMNVSTLELGDSALYLCASSPGVGSPLHFGNGTRLTVT.

This sequence joins TRBV11-3 and TRBJ1-1; D gene uncertain. This CDR3 is built from 13 residues. Deletions cut 5 bases from V and 7 bases from J, with 14 bases between. Germline loops: CDR1 SGHNT, CDR2 YENEEA. The CDR3 region has the DNA TGTGCCAGCAGCCCGACCGTGGGGAGTGAAGCTTTCTTT. It translates to CASSPTVGSEAFF.

The chain couples TRBV7-6 to TRBJ2-3, with TRBD1 identical over 9 bases. CDR1 is SGHVS, CDR2 FNYEAQ, per germline. The CDR3 sequence is 18 residues long. Unmatched junction bases numbered 11, after V lost 1 base and J lost 3 bases. CDR3 sequence (DNA): TGTGCCAGCAGCTTAGAGGTCGGTTCGGGACAGGGTACAGATACGCAGTATTTT. It specifies CASSLEVGSGQGTDTQYF.

The chain carries TRBV5-1 and TRBJ2-2; TRBD1 matches 7 bases. After removal of 1 base from V and 4 bases from J, the junction contained 4 bases not matched to a gene. Germline V gene sequence: CDR1 SGHRS, CDR2 YFSETQ. The CDR3 totals 15 residues. The CDR3 is CASSLMTGLTGELFF. DNA for the CDR3: TGCGCCAGCAGCTTGATGACAGGGCTCACCGGGGAGCTGTTTTTT.

The V call is TRBV9, the J call TRBJ1-1; weak D call: TRBD1 (5 bases). The CDR3 sequence is 14 residues long. The V gene's germline CDR1 is SGDLS and CDR2 YYNGEE. Trimming took off 4 bases at V and 4 bases at J, with 14 bases between the two ends. In nucleotides, the CDR3 is TGTGCCAGCAGCACCAGGGATCTGAGCACTGAAGCTTTCTTT. Residues: CASSTRDLSTEAFF.

The V call is TRBV11-2, the J call TRBJ1-1; D is perhaps TRBD1 (5 bases). Germline loops: CDR1 SGHAT, CDR2 FQNNGV. This CDR3 has 14 amino acids. V was shortened by 2 bases and J by 4 bases, with 11 bases between the two germline ends. CDR3 nucleotides: TGTGCCAGCAGCTTATCACAGGAGGGCACTGAAGCTTTCTTT. Its translation is CASSLSQEGTEAFF.

CDR3 amino acids: CAISERLAEETQYF. As DNA, the CDR3 is TGTGCCATCAGTGAGAGGCTAGCGGAAGAGACCCAGTACTTC. The rearrangement uses TRBV10-3 and TRBJ2-5, with 7 nucleotides matching TRBD2. V shed 2 bases and J 3 bases; nucleotides not matched to a gene: 3. The CDR3 totals 14 residues. CDR1 ENHRY and CDR2 SYGVKD come from the germline V gene.